These 23 T cell receptor beta chains were all obtained from the same sample, sequenced in a study of blood T cell repertoires in COVID-19. Sequenced by immunoSEQ multiplex PCR; TCRdb stores in-frame clones only, minus some. The table includes 31,000 or so clones, roughly nine tenths detected once. Source material: peripheral blood. These receptors all come from a human donor with active COVID-19. The donor label of this sample is uncertain.

CDR3 DNA: TGTGCCAGCAGCTTGGTCGGGGAGGGGGCCGGGGAGCTGTTTTTT. Translated, it gives CASSLVGEGAGELFF. The J gene is TRBJ2-2, the V gene TRBV5-4, with D possibly TRBD2 on 7 matching bases. The CDR3 sequence is 15 residues long. The germline CDR1 and CDR2 sequences are SGHNT and YYREEE (reference sequence). Trimming left V 0 bases short and J 6 bases short, with 12 bases between.

J is TRBJ2-1 and V is TRBV5-6, with D possibly matching TRBD2 (5 bases). Trimming removed 4 bases from V and 0 bases from J, with 14 bases in between. Germline CDR1 SGHDT, CDR2 YYEEEE. This CDR3 contains 16 residues. For the CDR3, the DNA is TGTGCCAGCAGCGGCCGGCTAAGCGGCTCCTACAATGAGCAGTTCTTC. Translated, it gives CASSGRLSGSYNEQFF.

This sequence joins TRBV6-1 and TRBJ1-5, with TRBD1 matching over 8 bases. V shed 4 bases and J 6 bases; nucleotides not matched to a gene: 11. The CDR3 covers 16 residues. Germline loops: CDR1 MNHNS, CDR2 SASEGT. The CDR3 DNA reads TGTGCCAGCAGTGGCCAGGGGGCGGTGTATGGTCAGCCCCAGCATTTT. Translated, it gives CASSGQGAVYGQPQHF.

The chain has TRBV10-3 and TRBJ2-2; the match to TRBD2 covers 10 bases. The V segment lost 6 bases and the J segment 3 bases; nucleotides outside the gene matches: 4. CDR3 length: 15 amino acids. The germline V gene has CDR1 ENHRY and CDR2 SYGVKD. Here the CDR3 reads CAIRRTSGHTGELFF. The CDR3 nucleotides are TGTGCCATCAGGAGGACTAGCGGCCACACCGGGGAGCTGTTTTTT.

This sequence joins TRBV2 and TRBJ1-1; a possible D gene is TRBD1 (6 bases). This CDR3 has 15 residues. Germline V gene data show CDR1 as SNHLY and CDR2 as FYNNEI. Trimming removed 6 bases from V and 3 bases from J, with 17 bases in between. The CDR3 nucleotides are TGTGCCAGCAGAGAACAGGGACTGTTGTACACTGAAGCTTTCTTT. This encodes CASREQGLLYTEAFF.

In regard to this clone: The junction departs from the called germline gene at one end, perhaps through a read error. V gene TRBV7-7 combines with J gene TRBJ2-5, with 13 bases fitting TRBD2. The length of the CDR3 is 16 residues. Germline values: CDR1 SSHAT, CDR2 FNYEAQ (reference sequence). The CDR3 bases are TGTGCTAGCAGCTCGGGACTAGCGGGGACTGGGAGGACCCAGTACTTC. It specifies CASSSGLAGTGRTQYF.

The rearrangement links TRBV5-1 to TRBJ2-3, with D perhaps TRBD1 (6 bases). The CDR3 spans 14 residues. Looked up from germline, CDR1 is SGHRS and CDR2 is YFSETQ. Trimming pared 0 bases from V and 4 bases from J, leaving 9 bases between. CDR3 sequence reads: CASSLAGVPDTQYF. The DNA of the CDR3 is TGCGCCAGCAGCTTGGCAGGGGTTCCAGATACGCAGTATTTT.

The V call is TRBV5-1, the J call TRBJ2-7, with D perhaps matching TRBD1 (6 bases). The CDR3 length is 12 residues. Germline loops: CDR1 SGHRS, CDR2 YFSETQ. Between the trimmed V and J ends, which lost 3 bases and 4 bases, there was a span of 8 bases. The CDR3 DNA reads TGCGCCAGCAGCTCACAGGGTTACGAGCAGTACTTC. It encodes CASSSQGYEQYF. Using reference TRBV5-1 and TRBJ2-7 for the parts outside the CDR3, the full variable domain is KAGVTQTPRYLIKTRGQQVTLSCSPISGHRSVSWYQQTPGQGLQFLFEYFSETQRNKGNFPGRFSGRQFSNSRSEMNVSTLELGDSALYLCASSSQGYEQYFGPGTRLTVT.

This clone was found a few times. CDR3 bases: TGTGCCAGCAGCGTTGGACTGAACAATGAGCAGTTCTTC. Translating gives CASSVGLNNEQFF. This chain connects TRBV7-3 to TRBJ2-1, with a weak D call TRBD2 (5 bases). CDR1 is SGHTA, CDR2 FQGTGA, per germline. The CDR3 spans 13 residues. With 5 bases removed from V and 5 bases from J, the gap between germline ends came to 10 bases.

This chain joins TRBV6-2 or TRBV6-3 and TRBJ2-1; TRBD2 matches at 11 bases. The CDR3 is made up of 15 amino acids. The germline V gene has CDR1 MNHEY and CDR2 SVGEGT. V shed 6 bases and J 6 bases; nucleotides not matched to a gene: 7. CDR3 sequence reads: CASSHPGTSGNEQFF. DNA for the CDR3: TGTGCCAGCAGCCACCCCGGGACTAGCGGCAATGAGCAGTTCTTC.

V gene TRBV7-3 combines with J gene TRBJ2-1, with 7 bases identical to TRBD2. From germline, CDR1 is SGHTA and CDR2 FQGTGA. CDR3 length equals 16 residues. The J segment lost 0 bases and the V segment lost 1 base, leaving 3 bases of the junction unmatched. DNA of the CDR3: TGTGCCAGCAGCTTAAACAGCGGGGACTCCTACAATGAGCAGTTCTTC. Its protein product is CASSLNSGDSYNEQFF. Drawing the rest from reference TRBV7-3 and TRBJ2-1, the complete variable domain is GAGVSQTPSNKVTEKGKYVELRCDPISGHTALYWYRQSLGQGPEFLIYFQGTGAADDSGLPNDRFFAVRPEGSVSTLKIQRTERGDSAVYLCASSLNSGDSYNEQFFGPGTRLTVL.

The J gene is TRBJ1-2, the V gene TRBV7-8; D gene uncertain. CDR1 SGHVS and CDR2 FQNEAQ come from the germline V gene. The CDR3 sequence is 13 residues long. The V end was cut by 5 bases, the J end by 6 bases, with 13 bases between. Here the CDR3 reads CASSARNGDGYTF. In nucleotides, the CDR3 is TGTGCCAGCAGCGCGCGAAACGGAGATGGCTACACCTTC.

The chain couples TRBV6-6 to TRBJ2-7, with a weak D call TRBD2 (6 bases). The germline gives CDR1 MNHNY, CDR2 SVGAGI (reference sequence). CDR3 length: 13 amino acids. Trimming removed 5 bases at V and 5 bases at J, with 13 bases between. Written as DNA, the CDR3 is TGTGCCAGCAGTCAACGGGAGCGCCACGAGCAGTACTTC. It specifies CASSQRERHEQYF.

The V and J genes are TRBV3-1 (or the pseudogene TRBV3-2) and TRBJ1-2; possibly TRBD1 for D (5 bases). The CDR3 is 14 residues long. Trimming took off 3 bases at V and 3 bases at J, with 11 bases between the two ends. Germline loops: CDR1 LGHDT, CDR2 YNNKEL (reference sequence). The CDR3 coding sequence is TGTGCCAGCAGCCATCCTTCGGGGGACTATGGCTACACCTTC. Translating it yields CASSHPSGDYGYTF.

By proportion, this clone is medium-sized (0.01 to 0.1%). The chain couples TRBV28 to TRBJ1-5; possibly TRBD1 for D (6 bases). V gave up 7 bases and J gave up 7 bases, with 14 bases separating them. In germline, CDR1 is MDHEN, CDR2 SYDVKM. This CDR3 is 13 amino acids long. CDR3: CASIDRPSQPQHF. The CDR3 region has the DNA TGTGCCAGCATCGACAGGCCCTCACAGCCCCAGCATTTT.

The V call is TRBV14, the J call TRBJ1-2; TRBD1 is a possible D gene (5 bases). There are 13 residues in the CDR3. Deletions cut 1 base from V and 8 bases from J, with 11 bases between. Germline V gives CDR1 SGHDN, CDR2 FVKESK. CDR3 residues: CASSQAVRAGYTF. In DNA form, the CDR3 reads TGTGCCAGCAGCCAAGCAGTCAGGGCCGGCTACACCTTC. Filled out from reference TRBV14 and TRBJ1-2, the complete variable domain reads EAGVTQFPSHSVIEKGQTVTLRCDPISGHDNLYWYRRVMGKEIKFLLHFVKESKQDESGMPNNRFLAERTGGTYSTLKVQPAELEDSGVYFCASSQAVRAGYTFGSGTRLTVV.

The chain links TRBV13 to TRBJ2-1; TRBD2 might be the D (7 bases). Looked up from germline, CDR1 is PRHDT and CDR2 is FYEKMQ (reference sequence). Trimming stripped 5 bases from V and 9 bases from J, with 17 bases between. There are 14 residues in the CDR3. The chain's CDR3 is CASSLVGGRGEQFF. CDR3 DNA sequence: TGTGCCAGCAGCCTCGTCGGGGGGCGGGGTGAGCAGTTCTTC.

This clone was recorded only once. This chain joins TRBV5-1 and TRBJ2-2; 10 bases match TRBD2. The CDR3 is 16 residues long. Germline lookup yields CDR1 SGHRS and CDR2 YFSETQ. V shed 1 base and J 2 bases; nucleotides not matched to a gene: 2. CDR3 bases: TGCGCCAGCAGCTTGACTAGCGGGAAAAACACCGGGGAGCTGTTTTTT. Its translation is CASSLTSGKNTGELFF.

This chain joins TRBV28 and TRBJ2-7, with D unresolved. Germline assignment: CDR1 MDHEN and CDR2 SYDVKM. Trimming shortened V by 2 bases and J by 4 bases, and 6 bases separated the two germline ends. This CDR3 has 12 residues. The CDR3 DNA is TGTGCCAGCAGTTTAGGTAGATACGAGCAGTACTTC. Protein sequence: CASSLGRYEQYF.

The genes are TRBV7-9 and TRBJ2-2; 14 bases match TRBD2. This CDR3 region has 17 residues. Germline V gives CDR1 SEHNR, CDR2 FQNEAQ (reference sequence). Trimming cost V 2 bases and J 5 bases; bases outside gene matches: 4. This CDR3 reads CASSLLTSGRATGELFF. Written as DNA, the CDR3 is TGTGCCAGCAGCTTACTGACTAGCGGGAGGGCAACCGGGGAGCTGTTTTTT. Combining the CDR3 with reference TRBV7-9 and TRBJ2-2 gives the whole variable domain DTGVSQNPRHKITKRGQNVTFRCDPISEHNRLYWYRQTLGQGPEFLTYFQNEAQLEKSRLLSDRFSAERPKGSFSTLEIQRTEQGDSAMYLCASSLLTSGRATGELFFGEGSRLTVL.

The rearrangement joins TRBV7-2 to TRBJ2-7; 7 positions agree with TRBD2. J was trimmed by 0 bases and V by 2 bases; bases with no gene match: 4. The germline gives CDR1 SGHTA, CDR2 FQGNSA. The CDR3 sequence is 15 residues long. CDR3 DNA sequence: TGTGCCAGCAGCTTAACCGCTAGCGGCTCCTACGAGCAGTACTTC. As protein: CASSLTASGSYEQYF.

This clone was counted between two and nine times. The V call is TRBV7-3, the J call TRBJ2-2; TRBD2 is a possible D gene (5 bases). The V end lost 0 bases, the J end lost 2 bases, and 7 bases lay between the germline ends. The germline CDR1 and CDR2 sequences are SGHTA and FQGTGA. This CDR3 comprises 15 residues. In DNA, the CDR3 is TGTGCCAGCAGCTTAACTAGCGCCAACACCGGGGAGCTGTTTTTT. It yields the protein CASSLTSANTGELFF.

The chain uses TRBV5-8 and TRBJ2-7; D not resolved. Trimming left V 7 bases short and J 0 bases short, with 11 bases between. The CDR3 extends over 13 amino acids. Germline lookup yields CDR1 SGHTS and CDR2 YDEGEE. The CDR3 region is CASLGGDSYEQYF. The CDR3 DNA follows: TGTGCCAGCCTTGGTGGAGACTCCTACGAGCAGTACTTC. The full variable domain, completed using reference TRBV5-8 and TRBJ2-7, is EAGVTQSPTHLIKTRGQQATLRCSPISGHTSVYWYQQALGLGLQFLLWYDEGEERNRGNFPPRFSGRQFPNYSSELNVNALELEDSALYLCASLGGDSYEQYFGPGTRLTVT.